This TCR beta chain came from a study of cytomegalovirus exposure and HLA in healthy donors. Germline values: CDR1 ENHRY, CDR2 SYGVKD. The CDR3 spans 13 residues. Study-level findings and limits: Despite most TCR sequences being rare, some public TCRs occurred in many donors.

The PCR made use of 60 Vbeta and 13 Jbeta primers. Libraries were prepared by immunoSEQ multiplex PCR; TCRdb keeps only in-frame clonotypes and omits some of them. Among 150,000 to 200,000 clones listed, under 70% were seen once. This clone was seen only once. Its antigen is not known. Its ends do not fully match the called genes, so a read error is possible. This clonotype was sampled from a middle-aged woman in good health and CMV-seropositive. The chain is built from TRBV10-3 and TRBJ1-6, with D hard to call. The sample taken for sequencing was PBMCs. The chain's CDR3 is CAARSSYNSPLNF. The CDR3 nucleotides are TGTGCCGCAAGAAGCTCCTATAATTCACCCCTCAACTTT.